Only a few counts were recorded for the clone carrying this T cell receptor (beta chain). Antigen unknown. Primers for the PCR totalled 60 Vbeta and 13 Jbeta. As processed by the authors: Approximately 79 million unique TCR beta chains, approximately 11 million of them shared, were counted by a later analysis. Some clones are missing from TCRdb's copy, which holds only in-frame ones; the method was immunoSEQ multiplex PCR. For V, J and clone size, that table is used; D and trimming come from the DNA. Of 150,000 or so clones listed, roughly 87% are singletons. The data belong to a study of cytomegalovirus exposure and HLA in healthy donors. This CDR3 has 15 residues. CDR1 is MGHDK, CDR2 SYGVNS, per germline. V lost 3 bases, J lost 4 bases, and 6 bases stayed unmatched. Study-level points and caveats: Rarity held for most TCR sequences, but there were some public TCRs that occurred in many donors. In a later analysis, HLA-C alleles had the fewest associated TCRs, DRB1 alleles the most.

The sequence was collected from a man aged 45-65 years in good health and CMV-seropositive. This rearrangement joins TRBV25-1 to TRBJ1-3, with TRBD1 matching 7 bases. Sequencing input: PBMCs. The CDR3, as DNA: TGTGCCAGCAGTGAGGAGGGGGCAAAAGGAAACACCATATATTTT. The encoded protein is CASSEEGAKGNTIYF.